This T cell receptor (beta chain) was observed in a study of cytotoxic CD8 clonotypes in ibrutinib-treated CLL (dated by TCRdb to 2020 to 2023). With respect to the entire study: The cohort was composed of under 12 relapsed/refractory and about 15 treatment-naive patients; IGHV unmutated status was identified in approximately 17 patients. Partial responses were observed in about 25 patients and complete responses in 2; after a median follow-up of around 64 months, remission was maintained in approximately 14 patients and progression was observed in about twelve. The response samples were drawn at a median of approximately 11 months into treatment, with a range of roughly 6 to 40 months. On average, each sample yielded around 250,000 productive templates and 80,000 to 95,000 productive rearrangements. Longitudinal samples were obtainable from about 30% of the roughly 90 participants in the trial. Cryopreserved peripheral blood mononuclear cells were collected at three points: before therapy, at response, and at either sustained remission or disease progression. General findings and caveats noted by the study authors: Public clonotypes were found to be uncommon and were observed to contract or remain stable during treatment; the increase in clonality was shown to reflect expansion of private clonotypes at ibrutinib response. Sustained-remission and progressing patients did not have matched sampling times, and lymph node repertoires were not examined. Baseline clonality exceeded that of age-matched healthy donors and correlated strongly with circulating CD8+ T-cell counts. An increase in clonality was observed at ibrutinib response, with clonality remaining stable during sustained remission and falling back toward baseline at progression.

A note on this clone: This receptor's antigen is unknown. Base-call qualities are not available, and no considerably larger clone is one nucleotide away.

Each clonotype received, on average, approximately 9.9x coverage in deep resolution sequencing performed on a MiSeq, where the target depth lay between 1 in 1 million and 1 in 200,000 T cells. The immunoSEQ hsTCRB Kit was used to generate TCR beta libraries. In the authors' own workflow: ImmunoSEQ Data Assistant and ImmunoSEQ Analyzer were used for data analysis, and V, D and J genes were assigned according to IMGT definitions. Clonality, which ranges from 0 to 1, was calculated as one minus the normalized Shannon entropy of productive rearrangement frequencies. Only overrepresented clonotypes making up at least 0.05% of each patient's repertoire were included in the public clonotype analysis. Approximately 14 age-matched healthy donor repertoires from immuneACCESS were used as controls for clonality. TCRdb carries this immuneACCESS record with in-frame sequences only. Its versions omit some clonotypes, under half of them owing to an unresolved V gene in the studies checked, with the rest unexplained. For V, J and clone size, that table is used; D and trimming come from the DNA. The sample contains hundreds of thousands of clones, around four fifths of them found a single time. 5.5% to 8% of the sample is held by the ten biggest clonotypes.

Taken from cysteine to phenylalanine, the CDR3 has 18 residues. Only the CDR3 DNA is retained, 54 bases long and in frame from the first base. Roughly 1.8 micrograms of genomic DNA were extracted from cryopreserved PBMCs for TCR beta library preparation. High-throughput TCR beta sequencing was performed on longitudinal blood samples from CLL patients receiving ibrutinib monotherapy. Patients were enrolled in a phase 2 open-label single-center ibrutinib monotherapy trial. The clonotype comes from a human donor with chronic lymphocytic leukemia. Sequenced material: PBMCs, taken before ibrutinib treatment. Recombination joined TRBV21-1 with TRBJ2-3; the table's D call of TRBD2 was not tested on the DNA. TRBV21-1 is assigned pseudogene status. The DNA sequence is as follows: TGTGCCAGCAATTTTCCGGGACTAGCGTTTACCCCTCCCGATACGCAGTATTTT. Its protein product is CASNFPGLAFTPPDTQYF.